This T cell receptor (beta chain) was sequenced during a study of T-cell reconstitution after alpha-beta-depleted transplantation in children. This CDR3 has 18 residues. Germline loops: CDR1 LGHNA, CDR2 YNFKEQ. After removal of 0 bases from V and 4 bases from J, the junction contained 8 bases not matched to a gene. During its preparation, the TCRbeta library received unique molecular identifiers. MiXCR, run by TCRdb on the PCR reads, gives a single entry per CDR3 protein. The table lists approximately 500,000 distinct CDR3 sequences, over 25% of them singletons. The V call is TRBV4-2, the J call TRBJ2-5; the match to TRBD2 covers 13 bases. The origin of this receptor is a boy younger than two with Wiskott-Aldrich syndrome, due to receive a stem cell transplant. Source: PBMCs, taken before TCRalphabeta/CD19-depleted stem cell transplant. Here the CDR3 DNA reads TGTGCCAGCAGCCAAGATCGCTCGACTAGCGGGAGGCCAGAGACCCAGTACTTC. Protein: CASSQDRSTSGRPETQYF.